The clone carrying this TCR beta chain was observed at least ten times. This specimen comes from a study of T cells in Graves' hyperthyroidism and ophthalmopathy. Trimming at V came to 5 bases and at J to 1 base, leaving 10 bases not matched to a gene. Germline V gives CDR1 SEHNR, CDR2 FQNEAQ (reference sequence). The CDR3 has 16 residues. Authors of the study amplified TCR beta CDR3 regions from RNA transcripts. HTBI primers drove first-round RT-PCR of the TCR CDR3. TCRdb independently ran MiXCR on the multiplex PCR reads; one entry per CDR3 protein. Altogether roughly 560,000 distinct CDR3 sequences are present, about 14% being singletons, with the ten largest covering around 4.1%.

This sequence joins TRBV7-9 and TRBJ2-5; 7 bases align to TRBD2. The TCR sequence derives from a middle-aged woman with Graves' ophthalmopathy. Sequencing input: blood. The CDR3 region has the DNA TGTGCCAGCAGCCCCGGGCCGGGACTACTCCAAGAGACCCAGTACTTC. Translating gives CASSPGPGLLQETQYF.